The text below deals with one T cell receptor beta chain. The antigen is not known. Germline assignment: CDR1 GTSNPN and CDR2 SVGIG (reference sequence). The ends lost 4 bases at V and 3 bases at J; junction bases unmatched: 5. CDR3 length equals 14 residues. This sample was taken from a study of cytomegalovirus exposure and HLA in healthy donors. For the study at large: Out of approximately 400 genotyped donors, around 80% belonged to the Caucasian-associated ancestry cluster.

It was with 60 Vbeta and 13 Jbeta primers that the PCR ran. Here immunoSEQ multiplex PCR was the method, and the copy in TCRdb shows in-frame clones only, minus some. Of under 150,000 clones in the sample, roughly 78% were seen once. The study's findings and limits: From TCR beta sequences, most subjects' HLA-A and HLA-B alleles were reportedly predicted accurately. Earlier results showed most TCR beta V segments being productive about 87% or about 30% of the time.

The sample was PBMCs. This TCR was recovered from a woman under 40 in good health and CMV-seropositive. The chain uses TRBV30 and TRBJ2-5, with 10 bases aligning to TRBD2. The CDR3 protein is CAWNLAGGKETQYF. In DNA form, the CDR3 reads TGTGCCTGGAACTTAGCGGGAGGAAAAGAGACCCAGTACTTC.